One and the same sample provided the 16 T cell receptor beta chains below, sequenced in a study of blood T cell repertoires in COVID-19. Sequencing used immunoSEQ multiplex PCR; TCRdb keeps in-frame clones, though not all of them. Found here are roughly 26,000 clones, 80% to 95% of them singletons; the top ten hold 2.5% to 3%. Specimen: peripheral blood. The receptors derive from a human donor in a cohort sampled during active COVID-19.

The rearrangement uses TRBV19 and TRBJ2-1; 11 positions agree with TRBD2. The CDR3 runs to 16 residues. Germline loops: CDR1 LNHDA, CDR2 SQIVND (reference sequence). V shed 4 bases and J 4 bases; nucleotides not matched to a gene: 6. CDR3 loop: CASSTGTSGIYNEQFF. The CDR3 DNA reads TGTGCCAGTAGTACCGGGACTAGCGGTATTTACAATGAGCAGTTCTTC.

This rearrangement joins TRBV2 to TRBJ2-3; 7 bases agree with TRBD2. J was trimmed by 4 bases and V by 7 bases; bases with no gene match: 11. The CDR3 runs to 15 residues. Germline values: CDR1 SNHLY, CDR2 FYNNEI. CDR3 residues: CASKLATRNADTQYF. The CDR3 DNA reads TGTGCCAGCAAACTAGCGACTAGGAACGCAGATACGCAGTATTTT.

As DNA, the CDR3 is TGTGCCAGCCGCGACGGGGAAGTGGGTGGCTACACCTTC. Amino acids: CASRDGEVGGYTF. The chain combines TRBV6-5 with TRBJ1-2; D gene ambiguous. CDR1 is MNHEY, CDR2 SVGAGI, per germline. This CDR3 is built from 13 residues. Trimming took 8 bases from V and 7 from J, leaving 17 bases between them.

This clone came up once. The gene calls are TRBV27 and TRBJ1-2; 8 nucleotides agree with TRBD1. Germline V lookup: CDR1 MNHEY, CDR2 SMNVEV (reference sequence). The CDR3 loop spans 18 amino acids. V lost 3 bases and J lost 7; bases outside the gene matches: 19. The CDR3 DNA sequence: TGTGCCAGCAGTTTTAAATGGGTACGCGGACAGGGTGAGGGTGGCTACACCTTC. Translated: CASSFKWVRGQGEGGYTF.

V gene TRBV14 combines with J gene TRBJ2-3, with D tentatively TRBD2 (5 bases). V gave up 2 bases and J gave up 6 bases, with 18 bases separating them. The CDR3 loop spans 16 amino acids. Germline V lookup: CDR1 SGHDN, CDR2 FVKESK. CDR3 DNA sequence: TGTGCCAGCAGCCAAAAGGGTCCGGACTCCTGGGATACGCAGTATTTT. Translated, it gives CASSQKGPDSWDTQYF.

The chain carries TRBV4-1 and TRBJ2-3, with 11 bases aligning to TRBD2. With V trimmed by 6 bases and J by 2 bases, 4 bases remained unmatched. Germline assignment: CDR1 MGHRA and CDR2 YSYEKL. The CDR3 is 15 amino acids. DNA of the CDR3: TGCGCCAGCAGGGTACTAGCGGGGGACACAGATACGCAGTATTTT. Amino acids: CASRVLAGDTDTQYF.

This chain joins TRBV6-5 and TRBJ1-1; D may be TRBD1 (6 bases). The V gene's germline CDR1 is MNHEY and CDR2 SVGAGI. The CDR3 length is 14 residues. Trimming removed 5 bases at V and 1 base at J, with 11 bases between. The CDR3 region is CASSRIQGNTEAFF. The CDR3 DNA follows: TGTGCCAGCAGTCGAATACAGGGGAACACTGAAGCTTTCTTT.

The V gene is TRBV10-3, the J gene TRBJ1-1; D is undetermined. This CDR3 is 14 amino acids long. V was cut by 2 bases and J by 4 bases, with 11 bases left in between. The germline CDR1 and CDR2 sequences are ENHRY and SYGVKD. This CDR3 is CAISEDWEGTEAFF. The CDR3 DNA follows: TGTGCCATCAGTGAGGATTGGGAGGGCACTGAAGCTTTCTTT.

A few counts support this clone. The chain combines TRBV23-1 with TRBJ2-7, with 7 bases matching TRBD1. TRBV23-1 is sorted into the ORF group, with uncertain function. The junction had 8 bases not matched to a gene; V was cut back by 3 bases and J by 3 bases. The CDR3 loop spans 15 amino acids. The CDR3 DNA sequence: TGCGCCAGCAGTCATCGTACAGGGGCGATCTACGAGCAGTACGTC. It is translated as CASSHRTGAIYEQYV.

This chain connects TRBV6-5 to TRBJ1-1, with TRBD1 matching 11 bases. Germline V gives CDR1 MNHEY, CDR2 SVGAGI. This CDR3 spans 14 amino acids. The V gene end was trimmed by 5 bases and the J gene end by 6 bases; junction bases not matched to a gene: 5. The CDR3 sequence is CASSTGQGASEAFF. The CDR3 nucleotides are TGTGCCAGCAGTACCGGACAGGGGGCCTCTGAAGCTTTCTTT.

V and J are TRBV16 and TRBJ1-5; 9 nucleotides align to TRBD1. This CDR3 contains 17 residues. Germline CDR1 KGHSY, CDR2 FQNENV. J lost 3 bases, V lost 6 bases, and 12 bases had no gene match. CDR3 in DNA: TGTGCCAGCAGAGGTAAACAGGGGGCTATTTTCAATCAGCCCCAGCATTTT. Residues: CASRGKQGAIFNQPQHF.

This clone was observed a single time. The chain uses TRBV19 and TRBJ1-2, with 7 bases identical to TRBD1. The CDR3 contains 13 residues. Germline V lookup: CDR1 LNHDA, CDR2 SQIVND (reference sequence). V lost 2 bases and J lost 8; bases outside the gene matches: 5. In DNA form, the CDR3 reads TGTGCCAGTAGTATAAGGACAGGCTTGGGCTACACCTTC. Its translation is CASSIRTGLGYTF. Supplemented by reference TRBV19 and TRBJ1-2, the full variable domain reads DGGITQSPKYLFRKEGQNVTLSCEQNLNHDAMYWYRQDPGQGLRLIYYSQIVNDFQKGDIAEGYSVSREKKESFPLTVTSAQKNPTAFYLCASSIRTGLGYTFGSGTRLTVV.

This clone was recorded once. The V call is TRBV6-1, the J call TRBJ1-1; 7 nucleotides match TRBD1. The ends lost 2 bases at V and 0 bases at J; junction bases unmatched: 6. The germline gives CDR1 MNHNS, CDR2 SASEGT. The CDR3 extends over 16 amino acids. The CDR3 DNA is TGTGCCAGCAGTGAACGATGGGGACAGATGAACACTGAAGCTTTCTTT. It is translated as CASSERWGQMNTEAFF.

The CDR3 bases are TGTGCCAGCAGCTCGGGACTAGCGGGGGCATCACAAGAGACCCAGTACTTC. Protein: CASSSGLAGASQETQYF. The chain is built from TRBV5-4 and TRBJ2-5; 14 nucleotides align to TRBD2. This CDR3 is 17 amino acids long. From germline, CDR1 is SGHNT and CDR2 YYREEE (reference sequence). Trimming at V came to 3 bases and at J to 2 bases, leaving 6 bases not matched to a gene.

The rearrangement links TRBV5-1 to TRBJ2-2; 9 nucleotides agree with TRBD1. The CDR3 sequence is 14 residues long. The germline CDR1 and CDR2 sequences are SGHRS and YFSETQ. The trim removed 3 bases at V and 4 bases at J, leaving 1 base unmatched. The CDR3 bases are TGCGCCAGCAGCTGGGACAGGGTCACCGGGGAGCTGTTTTTT. Protein: CASSWDRVTGELFF. Full variable domain (missing parts from reference TRBV5-1 and TRBJ2-2): KAGVTQTPRYLIKTRGQQVTLSCSPISGHRSVSWYQQTPGQGLQFLFEYFSETQRNKGNFPGRFSGRQFSNSRSEMNVSTLELGDSALYLCASSWDRVTGELFFGEGSRLTVL.

V is TRBV10-3 and J is TRBJ2-7; D is unresolved. The CDR3 runs to 13 residues. V gave up 6 bases and J gave up 6 bases, with 15 bases separating them. Germline CDR1 ENHRY, CDR2 SYGVKD. CDR3 DNA sequence: TGTGCCATCAGCCAGGATCGACCCAGCGAGCAGTACTTC. It yields the protein CAISQDRPSEQYF.